This TCR beta chain stems from a study of Ad26.COV2.S vaccination and SARS-CoV-2 variants. J was trimmed by 3 bases and V by 2 bases; bases with no gene match: 2. The germline CDR1 and CDR2 sequences are KGHSH and LQKENI. This CDR3 has 14 amino acids. Measured with immunoSEQ multiplex PCR; TCRdb has only the in-frame clones, and not every one. Altogether some 190,000 clones are present, about 83% being singletons, with the ten largest covering more than 4.5%. Sequencing used peripheral blood, obtained after recovery from COVID-19. The receptor's source is a human donor who had recovered from COVID-19. This chain joins TRBV18 and TRBJ2-7; 9 positions match TRBD1. The CDR3, as DNA: TGTGCCAGCTCACCAGGGACAGGGAACTACGAGCAGTACTTC. It is translated as CASSPGTGNYEQYF.